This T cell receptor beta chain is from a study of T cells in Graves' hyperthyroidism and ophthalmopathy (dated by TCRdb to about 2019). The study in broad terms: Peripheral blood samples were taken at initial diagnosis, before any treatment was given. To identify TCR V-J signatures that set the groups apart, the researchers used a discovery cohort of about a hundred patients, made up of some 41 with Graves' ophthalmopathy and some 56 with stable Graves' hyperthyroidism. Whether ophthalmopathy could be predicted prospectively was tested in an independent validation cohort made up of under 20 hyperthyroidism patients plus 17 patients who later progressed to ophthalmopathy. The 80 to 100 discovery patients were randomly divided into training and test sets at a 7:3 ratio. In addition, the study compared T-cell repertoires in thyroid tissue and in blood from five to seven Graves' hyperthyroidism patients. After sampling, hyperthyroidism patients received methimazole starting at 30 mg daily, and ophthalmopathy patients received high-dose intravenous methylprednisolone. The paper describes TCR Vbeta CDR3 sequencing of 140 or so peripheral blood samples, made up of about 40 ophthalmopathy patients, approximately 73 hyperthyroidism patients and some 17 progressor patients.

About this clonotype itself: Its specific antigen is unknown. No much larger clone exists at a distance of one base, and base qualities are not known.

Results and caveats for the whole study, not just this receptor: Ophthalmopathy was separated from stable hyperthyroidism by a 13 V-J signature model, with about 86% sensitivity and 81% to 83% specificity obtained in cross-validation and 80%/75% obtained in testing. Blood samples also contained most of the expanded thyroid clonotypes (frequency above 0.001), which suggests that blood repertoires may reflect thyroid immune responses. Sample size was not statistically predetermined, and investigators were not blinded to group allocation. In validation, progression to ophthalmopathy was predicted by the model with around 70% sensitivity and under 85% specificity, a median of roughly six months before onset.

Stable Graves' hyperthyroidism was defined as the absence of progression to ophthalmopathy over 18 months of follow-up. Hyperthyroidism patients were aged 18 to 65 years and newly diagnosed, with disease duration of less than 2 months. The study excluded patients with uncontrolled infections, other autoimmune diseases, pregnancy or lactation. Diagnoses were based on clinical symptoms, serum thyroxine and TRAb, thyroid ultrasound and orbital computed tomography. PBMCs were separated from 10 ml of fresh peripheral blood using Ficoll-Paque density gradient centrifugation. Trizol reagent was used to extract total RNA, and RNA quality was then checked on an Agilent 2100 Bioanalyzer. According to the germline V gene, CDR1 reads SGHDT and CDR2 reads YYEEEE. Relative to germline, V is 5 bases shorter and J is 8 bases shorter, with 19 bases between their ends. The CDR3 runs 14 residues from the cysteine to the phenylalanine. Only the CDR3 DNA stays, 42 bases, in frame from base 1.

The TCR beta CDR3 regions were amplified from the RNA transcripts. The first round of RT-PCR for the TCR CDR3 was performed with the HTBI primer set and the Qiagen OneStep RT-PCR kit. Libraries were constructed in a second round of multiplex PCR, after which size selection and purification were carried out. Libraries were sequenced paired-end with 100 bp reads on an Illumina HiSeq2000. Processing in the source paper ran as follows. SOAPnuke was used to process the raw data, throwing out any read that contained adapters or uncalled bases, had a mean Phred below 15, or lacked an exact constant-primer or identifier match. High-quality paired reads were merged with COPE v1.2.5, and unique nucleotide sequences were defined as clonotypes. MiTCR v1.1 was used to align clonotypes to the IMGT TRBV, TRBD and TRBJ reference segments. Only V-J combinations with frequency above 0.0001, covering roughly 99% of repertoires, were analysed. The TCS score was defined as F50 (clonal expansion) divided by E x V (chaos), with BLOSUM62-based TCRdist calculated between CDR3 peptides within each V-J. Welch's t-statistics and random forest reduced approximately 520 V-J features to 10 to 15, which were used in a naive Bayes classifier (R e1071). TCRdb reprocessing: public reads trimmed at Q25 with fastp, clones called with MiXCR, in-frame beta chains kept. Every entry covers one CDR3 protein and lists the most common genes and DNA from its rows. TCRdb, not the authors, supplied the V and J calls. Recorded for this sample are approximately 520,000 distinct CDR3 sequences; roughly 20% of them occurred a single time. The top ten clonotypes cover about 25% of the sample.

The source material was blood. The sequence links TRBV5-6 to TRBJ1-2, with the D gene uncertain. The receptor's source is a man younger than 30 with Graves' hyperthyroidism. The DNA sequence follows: TGTGCCAGCAGTAGTGCCGGGATTTCTATGGGCTACACCTTC. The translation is CASSSAGISMGYTF.